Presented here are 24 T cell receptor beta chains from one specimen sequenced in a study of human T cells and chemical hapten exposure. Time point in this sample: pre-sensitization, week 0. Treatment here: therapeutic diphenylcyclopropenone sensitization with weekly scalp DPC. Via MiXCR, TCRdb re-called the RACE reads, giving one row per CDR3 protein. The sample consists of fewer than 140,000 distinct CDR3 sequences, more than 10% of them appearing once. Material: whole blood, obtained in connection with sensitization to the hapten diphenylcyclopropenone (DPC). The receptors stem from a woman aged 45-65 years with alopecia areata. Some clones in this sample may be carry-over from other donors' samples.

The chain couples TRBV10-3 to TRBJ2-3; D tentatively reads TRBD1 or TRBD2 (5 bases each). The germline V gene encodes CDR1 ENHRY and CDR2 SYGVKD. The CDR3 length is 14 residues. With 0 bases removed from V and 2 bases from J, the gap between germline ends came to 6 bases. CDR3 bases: TGTGCCATCAGTGAGTCCGGGGCCACAGATACGCAGTATTTT. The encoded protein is CAISESGATDTQYF.

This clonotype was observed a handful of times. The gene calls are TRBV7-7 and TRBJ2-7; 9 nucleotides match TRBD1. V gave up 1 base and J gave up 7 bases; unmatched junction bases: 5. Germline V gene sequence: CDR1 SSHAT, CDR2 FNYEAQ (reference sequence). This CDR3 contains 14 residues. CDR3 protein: CASSLEGQGREQYF. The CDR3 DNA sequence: TGTGCCAGCAGCTTAGAAGGACAGGGGAGAGAGCAGTACTTC.

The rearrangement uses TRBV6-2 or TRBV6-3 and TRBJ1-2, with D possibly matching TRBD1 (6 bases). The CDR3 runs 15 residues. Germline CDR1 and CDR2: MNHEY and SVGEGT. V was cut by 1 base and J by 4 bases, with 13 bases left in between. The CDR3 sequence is CASSYWQGRAYGYTF. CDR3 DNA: TGTGCCAGCAGTTACTGGCAGGGGCGAGCCTATGGCTACACCTTC.

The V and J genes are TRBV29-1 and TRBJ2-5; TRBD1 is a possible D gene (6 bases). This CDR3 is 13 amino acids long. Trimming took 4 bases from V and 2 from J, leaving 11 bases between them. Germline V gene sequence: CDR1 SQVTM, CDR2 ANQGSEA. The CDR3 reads CSVVDSAQETQYF. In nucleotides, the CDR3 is TGCAGCGTTGTGGACAGCGCACAAGAGACCCAGTACTTC.

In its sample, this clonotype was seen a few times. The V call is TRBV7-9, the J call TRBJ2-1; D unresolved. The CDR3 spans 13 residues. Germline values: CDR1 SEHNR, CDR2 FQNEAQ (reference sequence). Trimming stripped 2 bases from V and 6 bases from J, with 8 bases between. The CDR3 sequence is CASSLSLVNEQFF. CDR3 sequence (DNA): TGTGCCAGCAGCTTAAGCCTAGTCAATGAGCAGTTCTTC. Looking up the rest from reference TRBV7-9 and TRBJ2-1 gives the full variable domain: DTGVSQNPRHKITKRGQNVTFRCDPISEHNRLYWYRQTLGQGPEFLTYFQNEAQLEKSRLLSDRFSAERPKGSFSTLEIQRTEQGDSAMYLCASSLSLVNEQFFGPGTRLTVL.

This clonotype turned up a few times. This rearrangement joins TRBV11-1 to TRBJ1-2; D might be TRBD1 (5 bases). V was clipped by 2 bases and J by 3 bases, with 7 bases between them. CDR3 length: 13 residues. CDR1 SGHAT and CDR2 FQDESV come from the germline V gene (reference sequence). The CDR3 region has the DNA TGTGCCAGCAGCTTAAAAGGGGACTATGGCTACACCTTC. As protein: CASSLKGDYGYTF. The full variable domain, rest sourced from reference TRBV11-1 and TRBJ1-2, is EAEVAQSPRYKITEKSQAVAFWCDPISGHATLYWYRQILGQGPELLVQFQDESVVDDSQLPKDRFSAERLKGVDSTLKIQPAELGDSAMYLCASSLKGDYGYTFGSGTRLTVV.

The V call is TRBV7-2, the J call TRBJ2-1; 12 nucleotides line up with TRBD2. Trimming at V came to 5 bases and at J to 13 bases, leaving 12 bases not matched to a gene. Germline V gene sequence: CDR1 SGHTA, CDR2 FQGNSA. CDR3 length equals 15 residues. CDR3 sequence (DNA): TGTGCCAGCAGCGCCGCCTCTAGCGGGGGGGCCAATCAGTTCTTC. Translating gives CASSAASSGGANQFF.

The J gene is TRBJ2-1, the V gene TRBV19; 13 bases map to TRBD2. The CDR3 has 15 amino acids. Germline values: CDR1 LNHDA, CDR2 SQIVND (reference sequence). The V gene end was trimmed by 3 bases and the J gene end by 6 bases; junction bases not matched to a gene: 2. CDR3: CASSIGLAGVNEQFF. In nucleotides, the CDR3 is TGTGCCAGTAGTATCGGACTAGCGGGGGTCAATGAGCAGTTCTTC.

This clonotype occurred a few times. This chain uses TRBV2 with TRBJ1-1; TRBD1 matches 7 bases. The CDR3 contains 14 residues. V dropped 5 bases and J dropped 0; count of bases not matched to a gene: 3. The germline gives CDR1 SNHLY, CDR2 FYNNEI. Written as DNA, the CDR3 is TGTGCCAGCAGTAGGACAGGTTTGAACACTGAAGCTTTCTTT. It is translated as CASSRTGLNTEAFF.

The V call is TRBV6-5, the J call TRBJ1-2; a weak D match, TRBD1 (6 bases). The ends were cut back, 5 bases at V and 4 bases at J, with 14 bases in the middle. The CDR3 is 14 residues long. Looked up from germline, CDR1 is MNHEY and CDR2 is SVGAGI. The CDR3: CASSPATGTYGYTF. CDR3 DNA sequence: TGTGCCAGCAGTCCCGCGACAGGCACCTATGGCTACACCTTC.

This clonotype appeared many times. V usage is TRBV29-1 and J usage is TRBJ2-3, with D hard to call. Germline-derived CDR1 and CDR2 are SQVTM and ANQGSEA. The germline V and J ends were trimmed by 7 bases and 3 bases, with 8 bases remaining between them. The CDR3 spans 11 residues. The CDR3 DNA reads TGCAGCGCCGGATTTACAGATACGCAGTATTTT. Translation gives CSAGFTDTQYF.

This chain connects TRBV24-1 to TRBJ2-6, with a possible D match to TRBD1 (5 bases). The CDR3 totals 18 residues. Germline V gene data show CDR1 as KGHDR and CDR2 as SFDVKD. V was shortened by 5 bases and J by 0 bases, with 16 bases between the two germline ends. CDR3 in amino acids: CATSGRPAGNSGANVLTF. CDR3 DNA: TGTGCCACCAGTGGCCGCCCGGCAGGGAACTCTGGGGCCAACGTCCTGACTTTC.

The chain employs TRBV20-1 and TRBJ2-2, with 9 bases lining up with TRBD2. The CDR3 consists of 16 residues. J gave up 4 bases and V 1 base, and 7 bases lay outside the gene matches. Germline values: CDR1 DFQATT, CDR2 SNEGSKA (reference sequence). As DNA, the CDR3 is TGCAGTGCTAGAGTCATAGCGGGGGCCGTCACCGGGGAGCTGTTTTTT. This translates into CSARVIAGAVTGELFF.

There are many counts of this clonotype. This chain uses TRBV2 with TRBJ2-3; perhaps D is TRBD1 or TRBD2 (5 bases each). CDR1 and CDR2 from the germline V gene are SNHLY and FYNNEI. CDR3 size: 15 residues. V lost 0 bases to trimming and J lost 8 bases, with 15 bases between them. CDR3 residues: CASSEAGTIVATQYF. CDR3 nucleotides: TGTGCCAGCAGTGAAGCCGGGACCATCGTTGCTACGCAGTATTTT.

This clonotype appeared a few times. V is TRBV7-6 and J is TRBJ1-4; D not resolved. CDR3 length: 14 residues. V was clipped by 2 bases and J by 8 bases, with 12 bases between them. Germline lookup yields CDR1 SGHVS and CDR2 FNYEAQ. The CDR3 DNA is TGTGCCAGCAGCTTAAATGTAGTCGGGGAAAAACTGTTTTTT. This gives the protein CASSLNVVGEKLFF.

CDR3 region: CASSPRRQGGFF. The CDR3 DNA follows: TGTGCCAGCAGTCCACGCCGACAGGGGGGGTTCTTC. J is TRBJ2-1 and V is TRBV28; 9 bases fit TRBD1. Per germline, CDR1 MDHEN and CDR2 SYDVKM. J was trimmed by 15 bases and V by 5 bases; bases with no gene match: 8. This CDR3 has 12 residues.

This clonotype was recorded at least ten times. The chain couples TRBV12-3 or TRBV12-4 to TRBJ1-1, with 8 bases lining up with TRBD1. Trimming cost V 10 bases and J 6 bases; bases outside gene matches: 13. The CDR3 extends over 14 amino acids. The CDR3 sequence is CATGLGQGASEAFF. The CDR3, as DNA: TGTGCCACCGGACTGGGGCAGGGGGCTTCTGAAGCTTTCTTT.

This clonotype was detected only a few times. CDR3 in amino acids: CSVASGVNSPLHF. The CDR3 DNA reads TGCAGCGTTGCATCCGGGGTGAATTCACCCCTCCACTTT. The rearrangement links TRBV29-1 to TRBJ1-6; no clear D gene. Germline V CDR1 and CDR2: SQVTM, ANQGSEA. CDR3 length: 13 amino acids. V lost 4 bases to trimming and J lost 7 bases, with 11 bases between them. Based on the CDR3 plus reference TRBV29-1 and TRBJ1-6, the full variable domain is SAVISQKPSRDICQRGTSLTIQCQVDSQVTMMFWYRQQPGQSLTLIATANQGSEATYESGFVIDKFPISRPNLTFSTLTVSNMSPEDSSIYLCSVASGVNSPLHFGNGTRLTVT.

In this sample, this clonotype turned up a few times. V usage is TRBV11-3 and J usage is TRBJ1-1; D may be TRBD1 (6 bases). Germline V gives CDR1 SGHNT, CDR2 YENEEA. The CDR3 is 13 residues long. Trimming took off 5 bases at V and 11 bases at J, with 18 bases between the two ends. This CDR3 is CASSVETGSEAFF. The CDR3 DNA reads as TGTGCCAGCAGCGTCGAGACAGGCAGCGAGGCTTTCTTT.

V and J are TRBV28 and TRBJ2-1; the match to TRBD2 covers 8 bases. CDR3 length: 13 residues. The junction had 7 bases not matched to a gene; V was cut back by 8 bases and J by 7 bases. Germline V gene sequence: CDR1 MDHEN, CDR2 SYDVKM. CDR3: CASQAGEGNEQFF. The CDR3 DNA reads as TGTGCCAGCCAAGCGGGAGAAGGGAATGAGCAGTTCTTC. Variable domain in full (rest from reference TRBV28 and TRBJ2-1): DVKVTQSSRYLVKRTGEKVFLECVQDMDHENMFWYRQDPGLGLRLIYFSYDVKMKEKGDIPEGYSVSREKKERFSLILESASTNQTSMYLCASQAGEGNEQFFGPGTRLTVL.

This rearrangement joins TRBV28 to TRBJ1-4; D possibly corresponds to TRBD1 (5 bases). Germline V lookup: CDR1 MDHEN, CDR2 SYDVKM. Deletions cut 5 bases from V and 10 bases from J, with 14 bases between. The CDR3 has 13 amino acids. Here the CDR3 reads CASSQTPGTKLFF. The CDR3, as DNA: TGTGCCAGCAGTCAGACACCCGGGACAAAACTGTTTTTT.

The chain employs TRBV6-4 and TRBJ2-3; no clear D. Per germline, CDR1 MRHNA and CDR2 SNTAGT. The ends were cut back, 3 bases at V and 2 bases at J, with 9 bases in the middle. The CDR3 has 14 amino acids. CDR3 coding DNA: TGTGCCAGCAGTGATGGAGACGCCACAGATACGCAGTATTTT. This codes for CASSDGDATDTQYF.

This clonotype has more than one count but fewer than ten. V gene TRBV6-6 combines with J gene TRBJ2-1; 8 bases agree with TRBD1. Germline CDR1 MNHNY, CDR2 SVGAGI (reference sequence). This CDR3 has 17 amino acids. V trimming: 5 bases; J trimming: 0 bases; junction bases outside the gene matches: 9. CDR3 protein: CASSPERQGSSYNEQFF. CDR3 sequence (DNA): TGTGCCAGCAGTCCCGAGAGACAGGGGAGCTCCTACAATGAGCAGTTCTTC.

The CDR3: CASDLTGPSSTDTQYF. CDR3 sequence (DNA): TGTGCCAGCGACCTCACGGGCCCGTCTAGCACAGATACGCAGTATTTT. The rearrangement joins TRBV28 to TRBJ2-3, with unresolved D. Germline values: CDR1 MDHEN, CDR2 SYDVKM. The CDR3 spans 16 residues. The V gene lost 8 bases and the J gene lost 0 bases, with 18 bases spanning the gap.